This TCR beta chain is from a study of human T cells and chemical hapten exposure. The time point: patch test 1, 2 weeks after DPC sensitization. The treatment was: therapeutic diphenylcyclopropenone sensitization with weekly scalp DPC. This clonotype has more than one count but fewer than ten. Antigen unknown. Study results and limitations: Sensitizing to DPC left TCRs with a frequency above 1 in 1000 unaltered. Patch test score was positively correlated with the counts of TCRs that had expanded at PT1.

In TCRdb, the RACE reads were re-called with MiXCR into one record per CDR3 protein. The repertoire holds over 75,000 distinct CDR3 sequences, with 7.5% to 9.5% as singletons. This CDR3 contains 13 residues. In germline, CDR1 is SGHRS, CDR2 YFSETQ. V lost 3 bases and J 3 bases, leaving 10 bases between the germline ends. The chain joins TRBV5-1 to TRBJ2-7, with a possible D match to TRBD1 (6 bases). The sequencing used whole blood, collected in connection with sensitization to the hapten diphenylcyclopropenone (DPC). The TCR was taken from a woman aged 25 to 39 with alopecia areata. Some clones in this sample may be carry-over from other donors' samples. The CDR3 reads CASSWGPDYEQYF. In DNA form, the CDR3 reads TGCGCCAGCAGCTGGGGGCCCGACTACGAGCAGTACTTC.